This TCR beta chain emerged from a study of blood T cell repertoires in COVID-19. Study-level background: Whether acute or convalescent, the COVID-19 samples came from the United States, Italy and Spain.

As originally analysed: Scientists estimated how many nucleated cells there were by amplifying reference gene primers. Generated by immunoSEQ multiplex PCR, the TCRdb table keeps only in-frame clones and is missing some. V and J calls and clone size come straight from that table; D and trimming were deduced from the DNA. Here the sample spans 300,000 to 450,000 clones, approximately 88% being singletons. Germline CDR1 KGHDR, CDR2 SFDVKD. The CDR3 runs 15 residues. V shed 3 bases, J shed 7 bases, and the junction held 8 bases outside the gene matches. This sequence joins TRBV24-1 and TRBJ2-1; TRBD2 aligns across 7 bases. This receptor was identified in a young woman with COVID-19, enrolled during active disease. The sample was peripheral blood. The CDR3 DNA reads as TGTGCCACCAGTGATATTACGGGAGCGGGGAATGAGCAGTTCTTC. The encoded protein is CATSDITGAGNEQFF.